This paragraph covers one T cell receptor beta chain sequence. The data were produced by immunoSEQ multiplex PCR, yet TCRdb's version contains in-frame clones alone and is incomplete. The table lists nearly 1,000,000 clones, more than 75% of them singletons, with approximately 1.5% in the top ten. The CDR3 totals 14 residues. CDR1 and CDR2 (germline): KGHSH, LQKENI. The V end was cut by 3 bases, the J end by 4 bases, with 10 bases between. Donors included only healthy HIV-negative adults lacking recent acute infections or vaccinations. This record belongs to a study of shared clonotypes between healthy human individuals.

The sample taken for sequencing was memory CD4+ T cells sorted from blood. Sample subset: CD45RA-negative fraction. The genes are TRBV18 and TRBJ2-1; D might be TRBD2 (6 bases). This TCR derives from a young man in good health. The CDR3 region has the DNA TGTGCCAGCTCACCGGGGAGGCGGTACAATGAGCAGTTCTTC. Translated, it gives CASSPGRRYNEQFF.